Listed here are 14 T cell receptor beta chains from one sample, sequenced in a study of blood T cell repertoires in COVID-19. The protocol was immunoSEQ multiplex PCR, while the TCRdb copy is restricted to in-frame clones and leaves out a portion. The sample consists of roughly 150,000 clones, under 90% of them appearing once. Sequenced: peripheral blood. These receptors originate from a woman of 80 years or more with acute or convalescent COVID-19.

The chain employs TRBV24-1 and TRBJ1-4; weak D call: TRBD1 (6 bases). Trimming stripped 4 bases from V and 8 bases from J, with 19 bases between. In germline, CDR1 is KGHDR, CDR2 SFDVKD. The CDR3 runs to 16 residues. CDR3 coding DNA: TGTGCCACCAGTGACCCAACAAAGGGGGGGAAGGAAAAACTGTTTTTT. This encodes CATSDPTKGGKEKLFF.

This CDR3 is CASSLAAGSYNEQFF. CDR3 bases: TGTGCCAGCAGCTTAGCAGCGGGTTCCTACAATGAGCAGTTCTTC. The rearrangement uses TRBV7-9 and TRBJ2-1, with D possibly matching TRBD2 (6 bases). The CDR3 sequence is 15 residues long. Germline V gives CDR1 SEHNR, CDR2 FQNEAQ (reference sequence). Between the trimmed V and J ends, which lost 0 bases and 1 base, there was a span of 7 bases.

The V call is TRBV3-1 (or the pseudogene TRBV3-2), the J call TRBJ2-7, with TRBD1 matching 7 bases. Germline V CDR1 and CDR2: LGHDT, YNNKEL (reference sequence). CDR3 size: 14 residues. The ends lost 4 bases at V and 3 bases at J; junction bases unmatched: 6. As DNA, the CDR3 is TGTGCCAGCAGCCTCGGGACAGCCGACTACGAGCAGTACTTC. Translated, it gives CASSLGTADYEQYF.

The rearrangement joins TRBV19 to TRBJ1-2; D perhaps matches TRBD1 (5 bases). The germline CDR1 and CDR2 sequences are LNHDA and SQIVND (reference sequence). V lost 3 bases and J 5 bases, leaving 22 bases between the germline ends. The CDR3 covers 17 residues. The CDR3 nucleotides read TGTGCCAGTAGTATGCTCCGGCGTGAGTCGGGGGGTTATGGCTACACCTTC. Protein sequence: CASSMLRRESGGYGYTF. The full variable domain, its missing parts supplied by reference TRBV19 and TRBJ1-2, is DGGITQSPKYLFRKEGQNVTLSCEQNLNHDAMYWYRQDPGQGLRLIYYSQIVNDFQKGDIAEGYSVSREKKESFPLTVTSAQKNPTAFYLCASSMLRRESGGYGYTFGSGTRLTVV.

This chain uses TRBV7-9 with TRBJ2-1; 9 bases line up with TRBD1. CDR3 size: 15 residues. Trimming at V came to 3 bases and at J to 7 bases, leaving 7 bases not matched to a gene. Germline CDR1 SEHNR, CDR2 FQNEAQ (reference sequence). This chain's CDR3 is CASSFMGQGFNEQFF. DNA for the CDR3: TGTGCCAGCAGCTTTATGGGACAGGGTTTTAATGAGCAGTTCTTC.

In this sample, this clone turned up a few times. The chain is built from TRBV9 and TRBJ2-3, with 10 bases matching TRBD1. The germline V gene has CDR1 SGDLS and CDR2 YYNGEE. The V segment lost 4 bases and the J segment 6 bases; nucleotides outside the gene matches: 8. The length of the CDR3 is 15 residues. CDR3 DNA: TGTGCCAGCAGCCCTCGACAGGGGGCCGGGGATACGCAGTATTTT. Encoded protein: CASSPRQGAGDTQYF. The complete variable domain, with remaining parts taken from reference TRBV9 and TRBJ2-3, reads DSGVTQTPKHLITATGQRVTLRCSPRSGDLSVYWYQQSLDQGLQFLIQYYNGEERAKGNILERFSAQQFPDLHSELNLSSLELGDSALYFCASSPRQGAGDTQYFGPGTRLTVL.

The chain recombines TRBV28 with TRBJ1-1; unclear D gene. Germline V gene sequence: CDR1 MDHEN, CDR2 SYDVKM. V gave up 6 bases and J gave up 5 bases, with 10 bases separating them. The CDR3 is made up of 12 amino acids. The CDR3 is CASSTGWTEAFF. In DNA, the CDR3 is TGTGCCAGCAGCACCGGGTGGACTGAAGCTTTCTTT.

CDR3 sequence: CASSLDPGVGGYTF. Written as DNA, the CDR3 is TGTGCCAGCAGCCTTGACCCCGGGGTGGGCGGCTACACCTTC. This chain uses TRBV6-5 with TRBJ1-2; D not certain. The germline gives CDR1 MNHEY, CDR2 SVGAGI. The CDR3 is 14 amino acids. The ends were cut back, 6 bases at V and 8 bases at J, with 19 bases in the middle.

This chain joins TRBV6-5 and TRBJ1-1; 9 bases map to TRBD1. The germline gives CDR1 MNHEY, CDR2 SVGAGI. CDR3 length equals 13 residues. V was pared by 6 bases and J by 3 bases, with 2 bases of the junction left unmatched. CDR3 protein: CASRRTGDTEAFF. CDR3 nucleotides: TGTGCCAGCAGAAGGACAGGGGACACTGAAGCTTTCTTT.

The chain links TRBV27 to TRBJ2-7; 8 nucleotides match TRBD2. Germline-derived CDR1 and CDR2 are MNHEY and SMNVEV (reference sequence). The CDR3 runs 13 residues. V shed 6 bases and J 5 bases; nucleotides not matched to a gene: 6. The CDR3 DNA sequence: TGTGCCAGCAGGGGACTAGTTAACCACGAGCAGTACTTC. Translation gives CASRGLVNHEQYF.

This rearrangement joins TRBV11-2 to TRBJ2-7; D is possibly TRBD2 (6 bases). The ends were cut back, 5 bases at V and 3 bases at J, with 17 bases in the middle. CDR1 SGHAT and CDR2 FQNNGV come from the germline V gene. The CDR3 contains 15 residues. This CDR3 is CASSPGSKYIYEQYF. CDR3 coding DNA: TGTGCCAGCAGCCCCGGGAGTAAATACATCTACGAGCAGTACTTC. The whole variable domain, filled in from reference TRBV11-2 and TRBJ2-7, reads EAGVAQSPRYKIIEKRQSVAFWCNPISGHATLYWYQQILGQGPKLLIQFQNNGVVDDSQLPKDRFSAERLKGVDSTLKIQPAKLEDSAVYLCASSPGSKYIYEQYFGPGTRLTVT.

V and J are TRBV5-1 and TRBJ1-1, with a weak D call TRBD1 (6 bases). The germline CDR1 and CDR2 sequences are SGHRS and YFSETQ. V was shortened by 3 bases and J by 3 bases, with 9 bases between the two germline ends. There are 13 residues in the CDR3. CDR3 region: CASSWAGDTEAFF. For the CDR3, the DNA is TGCGCCAGCAGCTGGGCAGGGGACACTGAAGCTTTCTTT.

The J gene is TRBJ1-4, the V gene TRBV5-6; no clear D. V was shortened by 1 base and J by 4 bases, with 20 bases between the two germline ends. The CDR3 is made up of 18 amino acids. CDR1 and CDR2 (germline): SGHDT, YYEEEE. The CDR3 DNA sequence: TGTGCCAGCAGCTTGACGGGGTCTCAAAAGTGGGGTAATGAAAAACTGTTTTTT. As protein: CASSLTGSQKWGNEKLFF.

This clone was seen only a few times. The V call is TRBV19, the J call TRBJ1-2; D gene ambiguous. This CDR3 spans 14 amino acids. The V end was cut by 7 bases, the J end by 1 base, with 13 bases between. Looked up from germline, CDR1 is LNHDA and CDR2 is SQIVND (reference sequence). CDR3 sequence: CASTHRAINYGYTF. The DNA of the CDR3 is TGTGCCAGTACCCATCGCGCGATTAACTATGGCTACACCTTC.